The 25 T cell receptor beta chains below come from one sample, sequenced in a study of control samples from healthy donors and cancer patients. Repertoires were generated with immunoSEQ multiplex PCR, while TCRdb's copy carries only in-frame clones and drops some. The sample contains approximately 180,000 clones, roughly 94% of which appear only once. The sample comprised blood. These receptors were obtained from a woman aged 18-29 years in good health.

The rearrangement links TRBV4-1 to TRBJ1-2; D is unclear. The CDR3 extends over 14 amino acids. The germline V gene encodes CDR1 MGHRA and CDR2 YSYEKL. The V end lost 4 bases, the J end lost 0 bases, and 9 bases lay between the germline ends. The CDR3, as DNA: TGCGCCAGCAGCCTTGACGGAACTAACTATGGCTACACCTTC. It yields the protein CASSLDGTNYGYTF.

V is TRBV6-5 and J is TRBJ1-1; the D gene is possibly TRBD1 (6 bases). Germline V gene data show CDR1 as MNHEY and CDR2 as SVGAGI. The ends were cut back, 6 bases at V and 4 bases at J, with 12 bases in the middle. The CDR3 is 13 residues long. The CDR3 here is CASSLQGPTEAFF. The CDR3 DNA is TGTGCCAGCAGCCTACAGGGCCCCACTGAAGCTTTCTTT.

The chain carries TRBV7-2 and TRBJ2-7; a weak D match, TRBD2 (7 bases). The CDR3 runs to 17 residues. The V and J ends lost 1 base and 2 bases respectively, with 18 bases between them. CDR1 is SGHTA and CDR2 is FQGNSA in the germline V gene. In DNA form, the CDR3 reads TGTGCCAGCAGCTTAGGCGGACACGGGGGGCTCGCCTACGAGCAGTACTTC. Protein: CASSLGGHGGLAYEQYF.

This rearrangement joins TRBV7-2 to TRBJ2-1; 12 positions agree with TRBD1. The J segment lost 8 bases and the V segment lost 5 bases, leaving 7 bases of the junction unmatched. This CDR3 region has 15 residues. CDR1 is SGHTA, CDR2 FQGNSA, per germline. In nucleotides, the CDR3 is TGTGCCAGCAGCGGCGCCGGGACAGGGGGCGATGAGCAGTTCTTC. It yields the protein CASSGAGTGGDEQFF.

This sequence joins TRBV5-1 and TRBJ2-7; 7 nucleotides match TRBD2. The CDR3 length is 15 residues. Germline V gene lookup returns CDR1 SGHRS and CDR2 YFSETQ. V trimming: 2 bases; J trimming: 4 bases; junction bases outside the gene matches: 9. CDR3 sequence (DNA): TGCGCCAGCAGCTTAGTCGATGCGGGAGAGTACGAGCAGTACTTC. Protein sequence: CASSLVDAGEYEQYF.

To note about this clone: Other nucleotide sequences from this sample produce the same CDR3. J is TRBJ1-1 and V is TRBV5-1; tentatively, D is TRBD1 (6 bases). The V end lost 1 base, the J end lost 3 bases, and 10 bases lay between the germline ends. The length of the CDR3 is 14 residues. Germline V gene lookup returns CDR1 SGHRS and CDR2 YFSETQ. The CDR3 nucleotides are TGCGCCAGCAGCTTGACAGGGAGGGACACTGAAGCTTTCTTT. It translates to CASSLTGRDTEAFF.

The V and J genes are TRBV5-1 and TRBJ2-3; 11 nucleotides match TRBD2. V was pared by 1 base and J by 6 bases, with 13 bases of the junction left unmatched. The germline V gene has CDR1 SGHRS and CDR2 YFSETQ. The CDR3 totals 18 residues. As DNA, the CDR3 is TGCGCCAGCAGCTTGAAGCTAGCGGGGGGCACCGACCGGGATACGCAGTATTTT. Its protein is CASSLKLAGGTDRDTQYF.

V is TRBV7-3 and J is TRBJ1-1, with TRBD1 matching 7 bases. Germline loops: CDR1 SGHTA, CDR2 FQGTGA. This CDR3 is built from 16 residues. V dropped 5 bases and J dropped 1; count of bases not matched to a gene: 10. This CDR3 is CASSAQGRGWNTEAFF. CDR3 DNA: TGTGCCAGCAGCGCACAGGGGAGAGGTTGGAACACTGAAGCTTTCTTT.

The chain recombines TRBV18 with TRBJ1-5; D gene uncertain. The length of the CDR3 is 14 residues. Per germline, CDR1 KGHSH and CDR2 LQKENI. The ends were cut back, 1 base at V and 7 bases at J, with 11 bases in the middle. CDR3 coding DNA: TGTGCCAGCTCACCACAAAGGGTTGGACAGCCCCAGCATTTT. Translating gives CASSPQRVGQPQHF.

The V gene is TRBV6-2 or TRBV6-3, the J gene TRBJ1-1, with TRBD1 as a possible D gene (5 bases). In germline, CDR1 is MNHEY, CDR2 SVGEGT. V shed 0 bases and J shed 4 bases, with 12 bases lying between them. The length of the CDR3 is 15 residues. The CDR3 loop reads CASSYSGVDSTEAFF. As DNA, the CDR3 is TGTGCCAGCAGTTACTCAGGGGTTGATAGCACTGAAGCTTTCTTT.

The rearrangement links TRBV7-2 to TRBJ1-6; 7 nucleotides align to TRBD1. There are 15 residues in the CDR3. V lost 2 bases, J lost 5 bases, and 3 bases stayed unmatched. From germline, CDR1 is SGHTA and CDR2 FQGNSA. The CDR3 reads CASSLRQGNNSPLHF. CDR3 DNA: TGTGCCAGCAGCTTAAGACAGGGAAATAATTCACCCCTCCACTTT.

J is TRBJ1-2 and V is TRBV5-6; D is unresolved. V was pared by 4 bases and J by 2 bases, with 15 bases between. This CDR3 is built from 15 residues. CDR1 and CDR2 from the germline V gene are SGHDT and YYEEEE. In nucleotides, the CDR3 is TGTGCCAGCAGCCCCGGCGTCCAGTCCAACTATGGCTACACCTTC. It yields the protein CASSPGVQSNYGYTF.

This chain uses TRBV24-1 with TRBJ1-1, with 8 bases fitting TRBD1. This CDR3 has 15 residues. The junction had 6 bases not matched to a gene; V was cut back by 1 base and J by 6 bases. Germline V lookup: CDR1 KGHDR, CDR2 SFDVKD. CDR3: CATSDLLQGGPEAFF. CDR3 nucleotide sequence: TGTGCCACCAGTGATTTACTACAGGGGGGCCCTGAAGCTTTCTTT.

V is TRBV24-1 and J is TRBJ1-3; 11 positions match TRBD1. Germline assignment: CDR1 KGHDR and CDR2 SFDVKD. The trim removed 1 base at V and 4 bases at J, leaving 8 bases unmatched. The CDR3 is 18 residues long. The CDR3 DNA sequence: TGTGCCACCAGTGATTTCACTTCATGGACAGGGGGCGGAAACACCATATATTTT. Translating it yields CATSDFTSWTGGGNTIYF.

The gene calls are TRBV7-3 and TRBJ1-1; D is ambiguous. The germline V and J ends were trimmed by 1 base and 0 bases, with 12 bases remaining between them. This CDR3 has 16 amino acids. Germline assignment: CDR1 SGHTA and CDR2 FQGTGA. CDR3 DNA: TGTGCCAGCAGCTTAATCCGCGCAGTCATGAACACTGAAGCTTTCTTT. It yields the protein CASSLIRAVMNTEAFF.

The CDR3: CASSLLVENTEAFF. DNA of the CDR3: TGTGCCAGCAGCCTCTTGGTGGAGAACACTGAAGCTTTCTTT. The rearrangement uses TRBV11-2 and TRBJ1-1; no reliable D call. Trimming removed 5 bases at V and 1 base at J, with 11 bases between. Germline values: CDR1 SGHAT, CDR2 FQNNGV. There are 14 residues in the CDR3.

CDR3 coding DNA: TGTGCCAGCTCACCGGACGGGCTTGGGGGCTACACCTTC. This codes for CASSPDGLGGYTF. The chain uses TRBV18 and TRBJ1-2; D gene ambiguous. The germline V gene encodes CDR1 KGHSH and CDR2 LQKENI. V lost 3 bases and J lost 8, with 13 bases in between. This CDR3 comprises 13 residues.

This chain links TRBV5-1 with TRBJ2-2, with D tentatively TRBD2 (6 bases). Deletions cut 4 bases from V and 6 bases from J, with 19 bases between. The length of the CDR3 is 16 residues. Germline loops: CDR1 SGHRS, CDR2 YFSETQ. Here the CDR3 DNA reads TGCGCCAGCAGCGGACCAACTGACCCTAGCGCCGGGGAGCTGTTTTTT. Amino acids: CASSGPTDPSAGELFF. Filled out from reference TRBV5-1 and TRBJ2-2, the complete variable domain reads KAGVTQTPRYLIKTRGQQVTLSCSPISGHRSVSWYQQTPGQGLQFLFEYFSETQRNKGNFPGRFSGRQFSNSRSEMNVSTLELGDSALYLCASSGPTDPSAGELFFGEGSRLTVL.

The J gene is TRBJ2-1, the V gene TRBV6-2 or TRBV6-3, with D perhaps TRBD1 (5 bases). The germline V gene encodes CDR1 MNHEY and CDR2 SVGEGT. The V gene lost 6 bases and the J gene lost 6 bases, with 15 bases spanning the gap. This CDR3 spans 14 amino acids. CDR3 nucleotide sequence: TGTGCCAGCAGCCACCCCGGCAGGGCCAATGAGCAGTTCTTC. This encodes CASSHPGRANEQFF.

The chain has TRBV10-1 and TRBJ1-4; D unclear. V lost 0 bases and J 2 bases, leaving 7 bases between the germline ends. CDR3 length equals 15 residues. Germline V lookup: CDR1 WNHNN, CDR2 SYGVQD (reference sequence). CDR3: CASSESIGTNEKLFF. The CDR3 nucleotides are TGCGCCAGCAGTGAGTCCATAGGGACTAATGAAAAACTGTTTTTT.

V usage is TRBV19 and J usage is TRBJ2-3; unclear D gene. Trimming shortened V by 7 bases and J by 0 bases, and 11 bases separated the two germline ends. CDR3 length equals 14 residues. CDR1 and CDR2 (germline): LNHDA, SQIVND (reference sequence). In DNA, the CDR3 is TGTGCCAGTAAAGAACAGCCTAGCACAGATACGCAGTATTTT. It yields the protein CASKEQPSTDTQYF.

This rearrangement joins TRBV11-2 to TRBJ2-1, with TRBD2 matching 7 bases. V trimming: 1 base; J trimming: 7 bases; junction bases outside the gene matches: 7. This CDR3 contains 15 residues. Germline values: CDR1 SGHAT, CDR2 FQNNGV. CDR3 in DNA: TGTGCCAGCAGCTTAGCCGGCGGGAGAGGGAATGAGCAGTTCTTC. Its protein product is CASSLAGGRGNEQFF. Based on the CDR3 plus reference TRBV11-2 and TRBJ2-1, the full variable domain is EAGVAQSPRYKIIEKRQSVAFWCNPISGHATLYWYQQILGQGPKLLIQFQNNGVVDDSQLPKDRFSAERLKGVDSTLKIQPAKLEDSAVYLCASSLAGGRGNEQFFGPGTRLTVL.

The V and J genes are TRBV7-2 and TRBJ2-7; no clear D gene. CDR1 and CDR2 from the germline V gene are SGHTA and FQGNSA. V lost 3 bases and J lost 2, with 14 bases in between. CDR3 length: 15 amino acids. The CDR3 nucleotides are TGTGCCAGCAGCTTCTACGGGTCAGGTCCCTACGAGCAGTACTTC. Its translation is CASSFYGSGPYEQYF.

The chain carries TRBV7-9 and TRBJ1-1; tentatively, D is TRBD1 (5 bases). CDR3 length: 15 residues. Per germline, CDR1 SEHNR and CDR2 FQNEAQ (reference sequence). Between the trimmed V and J ends, which lost 3 bases and 4 bases, there was a span of 15 bases. The CDR3 sequence is CASSFPSGSGTEAFF. CDR3 sequence (DNA): TGTGCCAGCAGCTTCCCGTCAGGGTCGGGCACTGAAGCTTTCTTT.

This chain uses TRBV5-6 with TRBJ2-3; D may be TRBD1 or TRBD2 (6 bases each). V was clipped by 4 bases and J by 5 bases, with 20 bases between them. CDR3 length: 16 residues. Germline loops: CDR1 SGHDT, CDR2 YYEEEE. The CDR3 sequence is CASSPGWGASQDTQYF. CDR3 in DNA: TGTGCCAGCAGCCCCGGATGGGGGGCGAGTCAAGATACGCAGTATTTT.